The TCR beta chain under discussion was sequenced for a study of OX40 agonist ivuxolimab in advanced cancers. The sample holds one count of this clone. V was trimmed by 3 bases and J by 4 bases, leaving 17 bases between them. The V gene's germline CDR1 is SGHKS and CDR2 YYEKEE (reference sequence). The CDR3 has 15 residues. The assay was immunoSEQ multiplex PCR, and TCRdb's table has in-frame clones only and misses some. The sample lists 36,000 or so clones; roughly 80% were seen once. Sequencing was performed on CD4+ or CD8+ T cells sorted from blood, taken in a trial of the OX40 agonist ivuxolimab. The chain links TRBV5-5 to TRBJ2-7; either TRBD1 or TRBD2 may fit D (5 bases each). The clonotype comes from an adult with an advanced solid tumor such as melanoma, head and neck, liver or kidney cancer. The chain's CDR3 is CASSSLGTEFYEQYF. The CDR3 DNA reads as TGTGCCAGCAGCTCTTTGGGGACCGAATTTTACGAGCAGTACTTC.